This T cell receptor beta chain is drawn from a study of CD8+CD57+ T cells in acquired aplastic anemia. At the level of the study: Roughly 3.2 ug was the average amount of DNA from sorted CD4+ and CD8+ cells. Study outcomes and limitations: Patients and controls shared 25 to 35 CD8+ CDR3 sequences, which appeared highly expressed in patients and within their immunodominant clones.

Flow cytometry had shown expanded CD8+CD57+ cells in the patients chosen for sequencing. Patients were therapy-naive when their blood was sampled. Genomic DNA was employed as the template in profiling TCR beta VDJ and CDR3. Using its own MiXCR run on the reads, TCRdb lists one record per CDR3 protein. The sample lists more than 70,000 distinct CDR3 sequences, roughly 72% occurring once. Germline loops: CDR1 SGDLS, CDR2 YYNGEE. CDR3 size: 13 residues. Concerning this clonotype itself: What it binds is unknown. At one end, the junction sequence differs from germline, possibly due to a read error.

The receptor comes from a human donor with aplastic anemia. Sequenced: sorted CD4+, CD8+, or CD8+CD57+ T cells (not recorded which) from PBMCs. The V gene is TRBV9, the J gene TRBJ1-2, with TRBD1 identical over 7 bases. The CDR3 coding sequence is TGTGCCGGCAGCCGAGAGGGGGCGTATGGCTACACCTTC. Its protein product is CAGSREGAYGYTF.